The present entry profiles one T cell receptor (beta chain) with its context. This clonotype was detected a few times. Its antigen is currently not known. Base quality data are lacking; no much larger clone is found one base away. From the germline V gene (reference sequence), CDR1 is WNHNN and CDR2 is SYGVQD. Cut back by 3 bases and 6 bases, the V and J ends lie 15 bases apart. From its cysteine to its phenylalanine, the CDR3 spans 15 amino acids. Only the CDR3 part of the read is kept: 45 bases, read in frame from the first base. The sample is drawn from a study of blood T cells in healthy people across ages (dated by TCRdb to between 2014 and 2016). About the investigation overall: In model experiments, roughly one uniquely barcoded TCR beta cDNA molecule per two T cells was captured by template switching. Age-related changes in TCR beta repertoire diversity were measured in the study by deep sequencing normalized with unique cDNA molecular identifiers. The donors were split into four age groups: young (average 16 years), middle-aged (39), aged (over 55) and long-lived (over 75). To avoid experimental bias, donors of different ages were randomly spread across the sequencing lanes. The study analyzed two additional independent replicas of 1 million unique cDNA reads from the same blood draw for two donors, one aged 18 to 30 and one aged 80 or older.

The protocol used for the library was 5' RACE. Sequencing instrument: Illumina HiSeq 2500. A second PCR of about 6 to 12 cycles was run with a J-beta primer mix and a sample-barcoded 5' primer. A template-switch 5' adaptor carrying 12 random nucleotides introduced a unique molecular identifier onto each TCR beta cDNA molecule. At least 2.5 million CDR3-containing paired-end reads were obtained from each sample. First-strand cDNA synthesis was performed from all RNA using the Mint cDNA synthesis kit, with priming by a TRBC-specific oligonucleotide. After uracil-DNA glycosylase treatment, a first 18-cycle PCR used universal primers M1SS and BC2_uni_R on all cDNA. The study's own analysis went as follows. For normalization, 1 million high-quality reads were randomly selected from each sample, with every read carrying a distinct molecular identifier. Reads sharing molecular identifiers were discarded rather than binned into consensus sequences. MiTCR, with a Q25 quality threshold and the strictest error-elimination algorithm, was used for CDR3 identification, clonotype clustering and error correction. A nonparametric unseen species model with Euler transformation was used to estimate a lower bound on total TCR beta diversity. TCRdb cleaned the public reads at Q25 with fastp, built clones with MiXCR and kept in-frame beta chains. Under each unique CDR3 protein, matching rows form one entry showing the most common genes and DNA. TCRdb, not the authors, supplied the V and J calls. Across this sample there are 700,000 to 950,000 distinct CDR3 sequences, with 43% seen only once. The ten largest make up less than 25% of the sample.

Donors were approximately 42 systemically healthy Caucasian individuals from Russia aged roughly 6 to 90 years. Each donor gave 8.5 to 10 milliliters of peripheral blood, collected into EDTA-treated Vacutainer tubes. Ficoll-Paque density-gradient centrifugation was used to isolate PBMCs, with at least 7 million per sample. Trizol reagent was used to extract total RNA from PBMCs, with at least 5.5 micrograms per sample. For every donor, flow cytometry on a PBMC aliquot measured the percentage of naive CD45RAhigh/CD27high T cells. Overall study outcomes, separate from this receptor: As age increased, observed TCR beta diversity per million T cells dropped in a roughly linear way, and a significant reduction was already evident by age approximately 40. Compared with the aged group, the long-lived group had more naive CD4+ T cells, fewer expanded clones and increased TCR diversity, suggesting age selection. Since profiling was done on bulk unsorted PBMCs, naive and antigen-experienced compartments could not be conclusively compared. Estimates of total diversity from one million sequenced T cells were regarded as lower bounds and underestimates. The CMV infection status of donors was not known, potentially confounding age-related changes in expanded clonotypes. Observed TCR beta diversity correlated strongly with the percentage of naive T cells measured by flow cytometry.

Material: blood. This TCR was recovered from a woman in her sixties in good health. This sequence uses TRBV10-1 and TRBJ2-1; no D gene is confidently identified. The bases are TGCGCCAGCAGTGAAAGGGCAGTTTTCCCCAATGAGCAGTTCTTC. It translates to CASSERAVFPNEQFF.